This T cell receptor (beta chain) derives from a study of T-cell memory formation after mild COVID-19. Study results and caveats: Day 15 to 85 contracting clones showed balanced CD4/CD8; later expanders leaned CD4+. Mainly CM and EM harbored the contracting CD4+ clones; mainly EMRA harbored the CD8+ ones.

The length of the CDR3 is 12 residues. V was trimmed by 0 bases and J by 11 bases, leaving 12 bases between them. Germline V gene sequence: CDR1 SGHNT, CDR2 YYREEE (reference sequence). From the 5' RACE reads, TCRdb called clonotypes with MiXCR, one entry per CDR3 protein. This sample yields just under 150,000 distinct CDR3 sequences, of which 5.5% to 7% are seen a single time; approximately 2% belongs to the top ten. This clonotype turned up a few times. Its antigen remains unknown. Sequenced material: PBMCs or a T cell subset sorted from them (not recorded which). The TCR was taken from an adult woman who had mild COVID-19 (a few samples of this study predate the infection). Cell type and time point are not known. The V call is TRBV5-4, the J call TRBJ2-7; tentative D call: TRBD2 (6 bases). CDR3 region: CASSLDAAGKYF. The CDR3 DNA reads as TGTGCCAGCAGCTTGGATGCGGCGGGGAAGTACTTC.